Here is one T cell receptor (beta chain) with its context. Its specificity is unknown. Germline CDR1 GTSNPN, CDR2 SVGIG (reference sequence). The trim removed 4 bases at V and 4 bases at J, leaving 7 bases unmatched. The CDR3 contains 14 residues. These data belong to a study of T cell responses to AZD1222 COVID-19 vaccine. Study in general: Second doses were pooled across both intervals (about 4 or about 12 weeks). Study-wide results and limits: At study baseline, merely several AZD1222 recipients were seropositive. Distributed over spike, vaccine-associated CD4 TCRs predominated at 160-218 and 743-854.

Data came from immunoSEQ multiplex PCR; TCRdb stores just in-frame clones and leaves some out. The table has about 86,000 clones, around 90% seen once. The source of this sequence is an adult in good health. The gene calls are TRBV30 and TRBJ2-3, with TRBD2 matching over 8 bases. Sequencing used peripheral blood, obtained on day 0 of AZD1222 vaccination. The CDR3 here is CAWNSGVASDTQYF. For the CDR3, the DNA is TGTGCCTGGAATAGCGGGGTAGCCTCAGATACGCAGTATTTT.